The 3 T cell receptor beta chains listed next were all sequenced from one sample in a study of OX40 agonist ivuxolimab in advanced cancers. Clones were read by immunoSEQ multiplex PCR, and TCRdb kept only the in-frame ones, dropping some. The table records almost 80,000 clones, 80% to 90% of them present only once. Specimen: CD4+ or CD8+ T cells sorted from blood, collected in a trial of the OX40 agonist ivuxolimab. The receptors stem from an adult with an advanced solid tumor such as melanoma, head and neck, liver or kidney cancer.

The chain has TRBV20-1 and TRBJ1-1; D unclear. With 3 bases removed from V and 7 bases from J, the gap between germline ends came to 9 bases. The V gene's germline CDR1 is DFQATT and CDR2 SNEGSKA (reference sequence). The CDR3 is made up of 11 amino acids. In DNA form, the CDR3 reads TGCAGTGCTAGTCGCAGATATGAAGCTTTCTTT. This codes for CSASRRYEAFF.

This clone was picked up a small number of times. Other DNA sequences in the sample encode the same CDR3. For the CDR3, the DNA is TGCGCCAGCAGCTTAGGAGCTAGCACAGATACGCAGTATTTT. The encoded protein is CASSLGASTDTQYF. The chain carries TRBV5-1 and TRBJ2-3; D is undetermined. Trimming left V 2 bases short and J 0 bases short, with 7 bases between. CDR1 and CDR2 (germline): SGHRS, YFSETQ. The CDR3 has 14 amino acids.

The chain recombines TRBV5-1 with TRBJ2-5; D might be TRBD2 (6 bases). In germline, CDR1 is SGHRS, CDR2 YFSETQ. V was trimmed by 0 bases and J by 3 bases, leaving 12 bases between them. The CDR3 sequence is 15 residues long. The CDR3 region has the DNA TGCGCCAGCAGCTTGGACAGCGGAGGGGAAGAGACCCAGTACTTC. Translation gives CASSLDSGGEETQYF.